This T cell receptor beta chain originates from a study of cytomegalovirus exposure and HLA in healthy donors. In the case of this clone: Its antigen is as yet unknown.

Healthy people donating bone marrow made up the donors. PCR involved 60 Vbeta and 13 Jbeta primers. The repertoire was sequenced with immunoSEQ multiplex PCR; TCRdb's copy has only in-frame clones and lacks some. Of about 160,000 clones in the sample, approximately 85% were seen once. With 6 bases removed from V and 5 bases from J, the gap between germline ends came to 10 bases. CDR1 is LNHNV, CDR2 YYDKDF, per germline (reference sequence). The CDR3 consists of 12 residues. Whole-study results and caveats: Researchers catalogued over 150 TCR beta chains as cytomegalovirus-associated.

The sequence was obtained from a man aged 18 to 30 in good health and CMV-seropositive. The specimen was PBMCs. The V gene is TRBV15, the J gene TRBJ1-1, with unresolved D. This CDR3 is CATRGGPTEAFF. CDR3 nucleotides: TGTGCCACCAGGGGAGGGCCGACTGAAGCTTTCTTT. The full variable domain, its missing parts supplied by reference TRBV15 and TRBJ1-1, is DAMVIQNPRYQVTQFGKPVTLSCSQTLNHNVMYWYQQKSSQAPKLLFHYYDKDFNNEADTPDNFQSRRPNTSFCFLDIRSPGLGDTAMYLCATRGGPTEAFFGQGTRLTVV.